These 31 T cell receptor beta chains originate from one sample sequenced in a study of vaccination and CD4 T cells after COVID-19. Indicated treatment: roughly 10-day PBMC culture with coronavirus spike peptide pools or control peptides (ViraFEST assay). These TCRs are of unknown antigen specificity. At the Johns Hopkins FTIC core, DNA taken from cultured CD4+ T cells was sequenced by way of the Oncomine TCR Beta short-read assay. TCRdb passed the PCR reads through MiXCR, listing each CDR3 protein once. This table holds under 20,000 distinct CDR3 sequences, 70% to 80% found once. The sample consisted of CD4+ T cells from blood, cultured in vitro. The receptors originated from a human donor who had recovered from COVID-19.

V gene TRBV20-1 combines with J gene TRBJ1-6, with D perhaps TRBD1 (6 bases). The CDR3 is 15 residues long. Germline V gene data show CDR1 as DFQATT and CDR2 as SNEGSKA (reference sequence). The ends were cut back, 6 bases at V and 0 bases at J, with 12 bases in the middle. The CDR3: CSAGRGSSYNSPLHF. In DNA, the CDR3 is TGCAGTGCCGGGAGGGGGAGCTCCTATAATTCACCCCTCCACTTT.

The chain couples TRBV6-1 to TRBJ1-2; perhaps TRBD1 as D (6 bases). Germline V gene sequence: CDR1 MNHNS, CDR2 SASEGT. The CDR3 loop spans 13 amino acids. Trimming took 5 bases from V and 3 from J, leaving 10 bases between them. The CDR3 DNA follows: TGTGCCAGCAGTAGGACAGAGTACTATGGCTACACCTTC. Encoded protein: CASSRTEYYGYTF.

DNA for the CDR3: TGTGCCAGCAGCTTACAGGGGGCGCGGGGAACTGAAGCTTTCTTT. It is translated as CASSLQGARGTEAFF. The chain uses TRBV21-1 and TRBJ1-1; TRBD1 is the table's D call and was not checked against the DNA. TRBV21-1 represents a pseudogene. The CDR3 has 15 amino acids.

This chain uses TRBV20-1 with TRBJ2-5; possibly TRBD1 for D (5 bases). Germline V CDR1 and CDR2: DFQATT, SNEGSKA (reference sequence). V shed 2 bases and J shed 1 base, with 11 bases lying between them. The CDR3 loop spans 14 amino acids. The CDR3 sequence: CSARKGRSQETQYF. DNA of the CDR3: TGCAGTGCTAGAAAGGGGCGGAGCCAAGAGACCCAGTACTTC.

Only a few counts were recorded for this clonotype. The J gene is TRBJ2-7, the V gene TRBV7-2; the D gene is possibly TRBD2 (6 bases). In germline, CDR1 is SGHTA, CDR2 FQGNSA. This CDR3 spans 15 amino acids. V gave up 0 bases and J gave up 3 bases, with 12 bases separating them. The CDR3 spells CASSLALRGGYEQYF. The CDR3 DNA sequence: TGTGCCAGCAGCTTAGCGTTGCGGGGAGGCTACGAGCAGTACTTC.

This chain uses TRBV6-5 with TRBJ2-1; D gene unclear. V shed 2 bases and J shed 7 bases, with 6 bases lying between them. The CDR3 consists of 12 residues. Germline V gene lookup returns CDR1 MNHEY and CDR2 SVGAGI. CDR3 protein: CASSYQWNEQFF. Here the CDR3 DNA reads TGTGCCAGCAGTTACCAGTGGAATGAGCAGTTCTTC.

This chain uses TRBV24-1 with TRBJ1-5, with unresolved D. Germline values: CDR1 KGHDR, CDR2 SFDVKD. CDR3 length: 13 residues. The ends were cut back, 3 bases at V and 2 bases at J, with 4 bases in the middle. Written as DNA, the CDR3 is TGTGCCACCAGTGATCGGGGCAATCAGCCCCAGCATTTT. It codes for CATSDRGNQPQHF.

The chain employs TRBV28 and TRBJ1-4, with D perhaps matching TRBD1 (6 bases). This CDR3 spans 14 amino acids. V dropped 6 bases and J dropped 3 bases, with 11 bases sitting between them. The germline V gene has CDR1 MDHEN and CDR2 SYDVKM. CDR3 sequence: CASSEGHSNEKLFF. The CDR3 DNA is TGTGCCAGCAGCGAGGGACACTCTAATGAAAAACTGTTTTTT.

The genes are TRBV28 and TRBJ1-3, with 10 bases identical to TRBD1. Germline trimming cut 3 bases from V and 3 bases from J; bases unmatched to any gene: 17. The CDR3 is 20 amino acids. Germline loops: CDR1 MDHEN, CDR2 SYDVKM. This CDR3 is CASSFHPPWTGGRNGNTIYF. CDR3 in DNA: TGTGCCAGCAGTTTCCATCCCCCCTGGACAGGGGGAAGAAATGGAAACACCATATATTTT.

V is TRBV20-1 and J is TRBJ2-4, with TRBD2 matching 7 bases. The V gene's germline CDR1 is DFQATT and CDR2 SNEGSKA (reference sequence). This CDR3 region has 14 residues. V was clipped by 4 bases and J by 4 bases; unmatched bases: 7. CDR3 in DNA: TGCAGTGCTAAACGTGGGAGGGATAAAAACATTCAGTACTTC. It is translated as CSAKRGRDKNIQYF.

This chain joins TRBV10-3 and TRBJ2-7; 11 bases map to TRBD2. Germline assignment: CDR1 ENHRY and CDR2 SYGVKD. The CDR3 loop spans 15 amino acids. V trimming: 7 bases; J trimming: 1 base; junction bases outside the gene matches: 6. The CDR3 protein is CAITPTSGTSYEQYF. CDR3 sequence (DNA): TGTGCCATCACCCCGACTAGCGGGACGTCCTACGAGCAGTACTTC.

This clonotype was counted only a few times. V gene TRBV19 combines with J gene TRBJ2-1; TRBD2 matches 8 bases. This CDR3 comprises 22 residues. Germline loops: CDR1 LNHDA, CDR2 SQIVND (reference sequence). With V trimmed by 1 base and J by 2 bases, 22 bases remained unmatched. The CDR3 is CASSIARGLVRVSRFTYNEQFF. CDR3 DNA: TGTGCCAGTAGTATAGCTCGGGGACTAGTCCGAGTATCTCGGTTCACCTACAATGAGCAGTTCTTC.

V gene TRBV6-1 combines with J gene TRBJ2-7; 8 nucleotides match TRBD1. CDR3 length: 15 amino acids. Trimming cost V 4 bases and J 4 bases; bases outside gene matches: 9. Looked up from germline, CDR1 is MNHNS and CDR2 is SASEGT. The CDR3, as DNA: TGTGCCAGCAGTGTCGAAGGACAGGGTCCTTACGAGCAGTACTTC. It translates to CASSVEGQGPYEQYF.

The chain combines TRBV6-5 with TRBJ2-3; maybe TRBD2 (5 bases). Trimming removed 0 bases from V and 5 bases from J, with 9 bases in between. CDR1 and CDR2 (germline): MNHEY, SVGAGI. This CDR3 is 14 amino acids long. Here the CDR3 DNA reads TGTGCCAGCAGTTACTCGAGGGTCGTAGATACGCAGTATTTT. Its translation is CASSYSRVVDTQYF.

This clonotype was counted only a few times. The chain joins TRBV20-1 to TRBJ1-5, with D unresolved. Between the trimmed V and J ends, which lost 2 bases and 7 bases, there was a span of 15 bases. CDR3 length: 14 amino acids. Germline CDR1 is DFQATT and CDR2 is SNEGSKA (reference sequence). The CDR3 DNA reads TGCAGTGCTAGACGAAGGACCCAGGAACAGCCCCAGCATTTT. Its translation is CSARRRTQEQPQHF.

The CDR3 loop reads CASSEGREKLNTEAFF. Written as DNA, the CDR3 is TGCGCCAGCAGTGAGGGCCGGGAGAAGCTGAACACTGAAGCTTTCTTT. This chain joins TRBV10-1 and TRBJ1-1; D gene unclear. Germline V CDR1 and CDR2: WNHNN, SYGVQD (reference sequence). V was trimmed by 2 bases and J by 0 bases, leaving 13 bases between them. The CDR3 has 16 amino acids.

The chain couples TRBV7-3 to TRBJ2-5; 14 bases fit TRBD2. The V gene end was trimmed by 5 bases and the J gene end by 5 bases; junction bases not matched to a gene: 10. The CDR3 totals 17 residues. The germline CDR1 and CDR2 sequences are SGHTA and FQGTGA. The CDR3 spells CASSPRPGLAGAETQYF. The CDR3 DNA reads TGTGCCAGCAGCCCCAGGCCGGGACTAGCGGGAGCGGAGACCCAGTACTTC.

This chain joins TRBV30 and TRBJ1-2, with a tentative D call TRBD1 (6 bases). The germline gives CDR1 GTSNPN, CDR2 SVGIG (reference sequence). This CDR3 comprises 13 residues. Trimming stripped 4 bases from V and 4 bases from J, with 13 bases between. This chain's CDR3 is CAWTVKQGYGYTF. CDR3 nucleotide sequence: TGTGCCTGGACGGTCAAACAGGGCTATGGCTACACCTTC.

This clonotype has more than one count but fewer than ten. The chain has TRBV15 and TRBJ1-1; D uncertain. The CDR3 has 16 residues. Trimming removed 1 base at V and 2 bases at J, with 14 bases between. CDR1 and CDR2 (germline): LNHNV, YYDKDF (reference sequence). CDR3 amino acids: CATSRVAGRANTEAFF. Written as DNA, the CDR3 is TGTGCCACCAGCAGAGTGGCAGGAAGGGCCAACACTGAAGCTTTCTTT.

The chain uses TRBV28 and TRBJ2-5; possible D gene TRBD1, 6 bases. V lost 5 bases and J 1 base, leaving 14 bases between the germline ends. CDR1 and CDR2 from the germline V gene are MDHEN and SYDVKM. This CDR3 is 15 amino acids long. CDR3 sequence: CASSGNRDRQETQYF. The CDR3, as DNA: TGTGCCAGCAGTGGGAACAGGGACCGCCAAGAGACCCAGTACTTC.

This clonotype was counted between two and nine times. The rearrangement joins TRBV7-2 to TRBJ1-2; D is unclear. Trimming cost V 4 bases and J 1 base, with 22 bases left between them. This CDR3 is built from 18 residues. From germline, CDR1 is SGHTA and CDR2 FQGNSA. The CDR3 DNA reads TGTGCCAGCAGCTCACGAGATGGTTTTTCCAAGATTAACTATGGCTACACCTTC. Its translation is CASSSRDGFSKINYGYTF.

The rearrangement uses TRBV2 and TRBJ2-5; 8 bases are shared with TRBD1. CDR1 and CDR2 from the germline V gene are SNHLY and FYNNEI. The CDR3 runs 15 residues. Trimming cost V 1 base and J 4 bases; bases outside gene matches: 5. The CDR3 region is CASSEGQGAGETQYF. CDR3 in DNA: TGTGCCAGCAGTGAAGGGCAGGGGGCAGGAGAGACCCAGTACTTC. Complete variable domain (other parts from reference TRBV2 and TRBJ2-5): EPEVTQTPSHQVTQMGQEVILRCVPISNHLYFYWYRQILGQKVEFLVSFYNNEISEKSEIFDDQFSVERPDGSNFTLKIRSTKLEDSAMYFCASSEGQGAGETQYFGPGTRLLVL.

The chain recombines TRBV28 with TRBJ1-1; D not resolved. V gave up 10 bases and J gave up 9 bases, with 18 bases separating them. Germline-derived CDR1 and CDR2 are MDHEN and SYDVKM. The CDR3 length is 12 residues. The CDR3 loop reads CATWASLLQAFF. The DNA for the CDR3 is TGTGCCACCTGGGCCTCCCTCCTGCAAGCTTTCTTT.

The chain links TRBV24-1 to TRBJ2-3; D is unclear. The V and J ends lost 0 bases and 4 bases respectively, with 10 bases between them. This CDR3 comprises 15 residues. The germline gives CDR1 KGHDR, CDR2 SFDVKD. The CDR3 DNA reads as TGTGCCACCAGTGATTTGCGGAGCCTTTCAGATACGCAGTATTTT. Translated: CATSDLRSLSDTQYF.

CDR3 in DNA: TGCAGTGCTAGAGTCGGAAGAGGGGGCAACACTGAAGCTTTCTTT. Encoded protein: CSARVGRGGNTEAFF. The chain carries TRBV20-1 and TRBJ1-1; TRBD1 agrees at 7 bases. There are 15 residues in the CDR3. The ends lost 1 base at V and 2 bases at J; junction bases unmatched: 7. Germline V gene data show CDR1 as DFQATT and CDR2 as SNEGSKA (reference sequence).

The rearrangement uses TRBV7-9 and TRBJ2-5; TRBD1 might be the D (6 bases). The germline CDR1 and CDR2 sequences are SEHNR and FQNEAQ (reference sequence). V was clipped by 7 bases and J by 5 bases, with 11 bases between them. CDR3 size: 12 residues. The CDR3 DNA is TGTGCCAGCACCAGACAGGTTGAGACCCAGTACTTC. This translates into CASTRQVETQYF.

The rearrangement uses TRBV24-1 and TRBJ2-7; 7 bases are shared with TRBD2. This CDR3 is 18 amino acids long. CDR1 KGHDR and CDR2 SFDVKD come from the germline V gene. V trimming: 3 bases; J trimming: 6 bases; junction bases outside the gene matches: 19. The CDR3 DNA reads as TGTGCCACCAGTGATACAAGAGGGAGGGATTCCTCAATCCCCGAGCAGTACTTC. Protein sequence: CATSDTRGRDSSIPEQYF.

This clonotype was recorded a few times. The V call is TRBV15, the J call TRBJ1-5; D ambiguous. V shed 1 base and J shed 7 bases, with 5 bases lying between them. In germline, CDR1 is LNHNV, CDR2 YYDKDF (reference sequence). This CDR3 spans 12 amino acids. CDR3 residues: CATSRGEQPQHF. CDR3 DNA sequence: TGTGCCACCAGCAGAGGGGAACAGCCCCAGCATTTT.

The V gene is TRBV21-1, the J gene TRBJ1-2; TRBD1 is taken as the D call from the table, unchecked against the DNA. TRBV21-1 is annotated as a pseudogene. This CDR3 has 17 amino acids. The chain's CDR3 is CASSKEKGRDRAYGYTF. DNA for the CDR3: TGTGCCAGCAGCAAAGAGAAGGGAAGGGACAGGGCCTATGGCTACACCTTC.

The chain has TRBV19 and TRBJ1-5, with TRBD1 identical over 7 bases. The CDR3 is made up of 13 amino acids. Germline V gene lookup returns CDR1 LNHDA and CDR2 SQIVND (reference sequence). V lost 3 bases to trimming and J lost 5 bases; unmatched junction nucleotides: 1. CDR3 sequence reads: CASSIQGDQPQHF. The CDR3 DNA reads as TGTGCCAGTAGTATCCAGGGGGATCAGCCCCAGCATTTT.

This clonotype was observed a single time. The chain links TRBV7-2 to TRBJ2-1, with TRBD2 matching over 8 bases. J gave up 5 bases and V 5 bases, and 8 bases lay outside the gene matches. This CDR3 is built from 15 residues. CDR1 SGHTA and CDR2 FQGNSA come from the germline V gene. CDR3: CASSRGGAGDNEQFF. The CDR3 DNA reads as TGTGCCAGCAGCCGCGGGGGAGCGGGGGACAATGAGCAGTTCTTC.